This T cell receptor (beta chain) was captured in a study of a mutant IDH1 vaccine in newly diagnosed glioma. The overall study: Patients were pretreated with radiotherapy, temozolomide, or both, mostly both.

Sequencing was performed with immunoSEQ multiplex PCR; in TCRdb, only in-frame clones are kept and a portion is missing. The sample records some 70,000 clones, roughly 84% being singletons. Germline-derived CDR1 and CDR2 are MNHEY and SVGAGI. There are 13 residues in the CDR3. V was pared by 1 base and J by 2 bases, with 5 bases between. The time point denotes: week 23, last vaccination. The study gave 300 ug of mutant IDH1 20-mer peptide per vaccine dose, with topical imiquimod. This clone was observed a handful of times. What it binds is unknown. The sequence was collected from a man aged 18 to 29 with glioma. J is TRBJ1-1 and V is TRBV6-5; D call uncertain. The sequenced sample was PBMCs, obtained from a glioma patient whose treatment included an IDH1 peptide vaccine. The CDR3 spells CASSYLENTEAFF. CDR3 nucleotides: TGTGCCAGCAGTTACTTGGAAAACACTGAAGCTTTCTTT.